The 15 T cell receptor beta chains presented below share a single source sample, sequenced in a study of T cells in Graves' hyperthyroidism and ophthalmopathy. What was amplified from RNA transcripts were TCR beta CDR3 regions. A set of HTBI primers served as the primers for a first-round RT-PCR of the TCR CDR3. MiXCR, run by TCRdb on the multiplex PCR reads, gives a single entry per CDR3 protein. The top ten hold around 30% of the sample, which has about 280,000 distinct CDR3 sequences, 25% to 30% seen once. The sample consisted of blood. These receptors originate from a man in his forties or fifties with Graves' hyperthyroidism that later progressed to Graves' ophthalmopathy.

This clonotype occurred many times. The chain joins TRBV3-1 to TRBJ1-2; a possible D gene is TRBD1 (6 bases). CDR3 length equals 14 residues. Germline V lookup: CDR1 LGHDT, CDR2 YNNKEL (reference sequence). Trimming stripped 0 bases from V and 5 bases from J, with 10 bases between. CDR3 in amino acids: CASSQDGGTYGYTF. DNA of the CDR3: TGTGCCAGCAGCCAAGATGGCGGGACATATGGCTACACCTTC.

This clonotype showed up many times. The chain employs TRBV19 and TRBJ1-1, with 8 nucleotides matching TRBD1. The CDR3 length is 15 residues. The J segment lost 4 bases and the V segment lost 4 bases, leaving 8 bases of the junction unmatched. Germline V CDR1 and CDR2: LNHDA, SQIVND (reference sequence). The CDR3: CASSKDRVSGTEAFF. CDR3 coding DNA: TGTGCCAGTAGTAAGGACAGGGTGTCGGGCACTGAAGCTTTCTTT.

This clonotype was counted many times. This chain uses TRBV12-3 or TRBV12-4 with TRBJ2-5, with D possibly TRBD2 on 6 matching bases. The CDR3 sequence is 15 residues long. Trimming took 2 bases from V and 2 from J, leaving 12 bases between them. DNA for the CDR3: TGTGCCAGCAGTTTAAATTTGGGGGGACAAGAGACCCAGTACTTC. Amino acid sequence: CASSLNLGGQETQYF.

This clonotype was found many times. The chain carries TRBV5-1 and TRBJ2-7; 13 bases match TRBD2. J gave up 4 bases and V 2 bases, and 3 bases lay outside the gene matches. CDR3 length: 15 residues. The germline CDR1 and CDR2 sequences are SGHRS and YFSETQ. The DNA for the CDR3 is TGCGCCAGCAGCTTCGGACTAGCGGGAGAGTACGAGCAGTACTTC. This codes for CASSFGLAGEYEQYF.

The sample holds many counts of this clonotype. The chain uses TRBV6-2 or TRBV6-3 and TRBJ2-7; D is uncertain. Trimming left V 6 bases short and J 3 bases short, with 6 bases between. The germline V gene has CDR1 MNHEY and CDR2 SVGEGT. The length of the CDR3 is 11 residues. CDR3 sequence: CASRVGYEQYF. As DNA, the CDR3 is TGTGCCAGCAGGGTGGGCTACGAGCAGTACTTC.

This clonotype came up many times. The J gene is TRBJ2-5, the V gene TRBV6-1; D not resolved. The CDR3 sequence is 13 residues long. Trimming removed 5 bases at V and 1 base at J, with 8 bases between. Germline V gene lookup returns CDR1 MNHNS and CDR2 SASEGT. This chain's CDR3 is CASSRRAQETQYF. DNA for the CDR3: TGTGCCAGCAGTCGACGGGCCCAAGAGACCCAGTACTTC.

This clonotype was picked up many times. V and J are TRBV9 and TRBJ2-2; D possibly corresponds to TRBD2 (6 bases). Trimming shortened V by 2 bases and J by 2 bases, and 7 bases separated the two germline ends. The CDR3 runs to 14 residues. The V gene's germline CDR1 is SGDLS and CDR2 YYNGEE. CDR3 in DNA: TGTGCCAGCAGCGTGACTAGTAACACCGGGGAGCTGTTTTTT. Its translation: CASSVTSNTGELFF. The complete variable domain, with remaining parts taken from reference TRBV9 and TRBJ2-2, reads DSGVTQTPKHLITATGQRVTLRCSPRSGDLSVYWYQQSLDQGLQFLIQYYNGEERAKGNILERFSAQQFPDLHSELNLSSLELGDSALYFCASSVTSNTGELFFGEGSRLTVL.

Many counts were recorded for this clonotype. The chain combines TRBV19 with TRBJ2-2, with 9 bases identical to TRBD2. The CDR3 is made up of 16 amino acids. From germline, CDR1 is LNHDA and CDR2 SQIVND (reference sequence). Losses at the gene ends were 9 bases for V and 2 bases for J; bases not matched to a gene: 10. The CDR3 DNA sequence: TGTGCCAGCAGCGGGGGGACTAGCCTTAACACCGGGGAGCTGTTTTTT. This encodes CASSGGTSLNTGELFF.

The table lists this clonotype with many counts. V is TRBV15 and J is TRBJ1-5, with a possible D match to TRBD1 (5 bases). CDR1 is LNHNV, CDR2 YYDKDF, per germline (reference sequence). The CDR3 consists of 13 residues. Trimming left V 2 bases short and J 9 bases short, with 11 bases between. The chain's CDR3 is CATSRRDVRPQHF. CDR3 in DNA: TGTGCCACCAGCAGACGGGACGTCAGGCCCCAGCATTTT.

Concerning this clonotype: It may be a read error: a sequence one base away is much more abundant. This chain connects TRBV2 to TRBJ2-3; 10 nucleotides match TRBD2. The CDR3 is 15 residues long. In germline, CDR1 is SNHLY, CDR2 FYNNEI. The CDR3 DNA is TGTGCCAGAAGTGGGAGCGGGAGGGCAACAGATACGCAGTATTTT. Its protein is CARSGSGRATDTQYF. Full variable domain (remainder filled in from reference TRBV2 and TRBJ2-3): EPEVTQTPSHQVTQMGQEVILRCVPISNHLYFYWYRQILGQKVEFLVSFYNNEISEKSEIFDDQFSVERPDGSNFTLKIRSTKLEDSAMYFCARSGSGRATDTQYFGPGTRLTVL.

This clonotype was recorded a few times. The chain is built from TRBV27 and TRBJ2-7; no clear D gene. Trimming shortened V by 1 base and J by 6 bases, and 4 bases separated the two germline ends. The CDR3 is made up of 11 amino acids. Germline CDR1 and CDR2: MNHEY and SMNVEV (reference sequence). In DNA form, the CDR3 reads TGTGCCAGCAGTTTATGGGGCGAGCAGTACTTC. Its protein is CASSLWGEQYF.

In this sample, this clonotype turned up many times. The chain carries TRBV18 and TRBJ1-5, with D maybe TRBD1 (6 bases). Germline V gene sequence: CDR1 KGHSH, CDR2 LQKENI. The CDR3 spans 13 residues. Trimming removed 4 bases from V and 5 bases from J, with 9 bases in between. The CDR3 DNA sequence: TGTGCCAGCTCACGACAGGCAGATCAGCCCCAGCATTTT. Amino acids: CASSRQADQPQHF.

In its sample, this clonotype was seen many times. The chain combines TRBV5-1 with TRBJ2-7; 7 bases agree with TRBD1. Germline-derived CDR1 and CDR2 are SGHRS and YFSETQ. The CDR3 totals 15 residues. The ends lost 4 bases at V and 4 bases at J; junction bases unmatched: 11. Here the CDR3 reads CASSPRTGMEYEQYF. The CDR3 DNA follows: TGCGCCAGCAGCCCCAGGACAGGAATGGAGTACGAGCAGTACTTC.

The chain carries TRBV28 and TRBJ2-7; 9 bases align to TRBD1. J lost 5 bases, V lost 5 bases, and 16 bases had no gene match. Germline loops: CDR1 MDHEN, CDR2 SYDVKM. This CDR3 is 17 amino acids long. DNA of the CDR3: TGTGCCAGCAGTCACTATTACGGACAGGGGCCCGACGACGAGCAGTACTTC. Protein product: CASSHYYGQGPDDEQYF.

This clonotype has ten or more counts. This sequence joins TRBV6-1 and TRBJ1-1; unclear D gene. V gave up 7 bases and J gave up 5 bases, with 14 bases separating them. The CDR3 totals 13 residues. CDR1 and CDR2 (germline): MNHNS, SASEGT. CDR3 sequence reads: CASTPPAGTEAFF. Written as DNA, the CDR3 is TGTGCCAGCACACCCCCTGCGGGGACTGAAGCTTTCTTT.